These 25 T cell receptor beta chains came from one sample sequenced in a study of blood T cell repertoires in COVID-19 (TCRdb year 2020). The library was prepared using the immunoSEQ multiplex PCR assay. This is the immuneACCESS table as TCRdb keeps it, with only in-frame sequences that have V and J called. A part of the clones is gone; compared with another copy, unresolved V genes explain less than half, and the rest is unexplained. The sample table holds 95,000 or so clones, of which 70% to 85% were seen once. The ten largest account for approximately 22% of the sample. The specimen was peripheral blood. Receptor source: a human donor in a cohort sampled during active COVID-19.

The chain uses TRBV6-1 and TRBJ2-3, with 11 nucleotides matching TRBD2. The J segment lost 2 bases and the V segment lost 3 bases, leaving 7 bases of the junction unmatched. Germline V gives CDR1 MNHNS, CDR2 SASEGT. The CDR3 has 17 amino acids. CDR3 coding DNA: TGTGCCAGCAGTGACCCGGGTAGCGGGAGGGCCACAGATACGCAGTATTTT. Translating gives CASSDPGSGRATDTQYF.

J is TRBJ1-1 and V is TRBV5-6; D is possibly TRBD1 (6 bases). In germline, CDR1 is SGHDT, CDR2 YYEEEE. The CDR3 covers 13 residues. V shed 2 bases and J shed 6 bases, with 11 bases lying between them. For the CDR3, the DNA is TGTGCCAGCAGCTTACAGGGAAGGCCTGAAGCTTTCTTT. This sequence encodes CASSLQGRPEAFF.

The rearrangement links TRBV7-8 to TRBJ2-5, with D maybe TRBD2 (5 bases). From germline, CDR1 is SGHVS and CDR2 FQNEAQ. V was clipped by 3 bases and J by 0 bases, with 11 bases between them. This CDR3 comprises 15 residues. The CDR3 region has the DNA TGTGCCAGCAGCTTTGGACGGGGTTACCAAGAGACCCAGTACTTC. Its translation is CASSFGRGYQETQYF.

This chain joins TRBV11-3 and TRBJ2-3; weak D call: TRBD2 (6 bases). CDR1 and CDR2 from the germline V gene are SGHNT and YENEEA. The CDR3 is 13 amino acids. Trimming took 5 bases from V and 1 from J, leaving 7 bases between them. The CDR3 DNA follows: TGTGCCAGCAGCCCGGGGGGCACAGATACGCAGTATTTT. It is translated as CASSPGGTDTQYF.

The rearrangement uses TRBV7-2 and TRBJ2-1; D is undetermined. Germline V gene data show CDR1 as SGHTA and CDR2 as FQGNSA. The CDR3 contains 13 residues. Trimming took 3 bases from V and 7 from J, leaving 10 bases between them. The CDR3 loop is CASSFQEVNEQFF. The CDR3 DNA sequence: TGTGCCAGCAGCTTCCAAGAGGTGAATGAGCAGTTCTTC.

This chain joins TRBV5-4 and TRBJ1-2; D is ambiguous. Trimming left V 0 bases short and J 4 bases short, with 19 bases between. The CDR3 extends over 17 amino acids. Germline CDR1 reads SGHNT; CDR2 reads YYREEE (reference sequence). CDR3 loop: CASSLGLGSPRFYGYTF. The CDR3 bases are TGTGCCAGCAGCTTGGGTCTCGGCAGCCCGCGGTTCTATGGCTACACCTTC.

This rearrangement joins TRBV28 to TRBJ1-5; D call uncertain. The CDR3 spans 15 residues. The ends were cut back, 4 bases at V and 2 bases at J, with 12 bases in the middle. CDR1 and CDR2 from the germline V gene are MDHEN and SYDVKM. This CDR3 is CASSYEGSGNQPQHF. In DNA form, the CDR3 reads TGTGCCAGCAGTTACGAGGGAAGTGGCAATCAGCCCCAGCATTTT.

V gene TRBV6-1 combines with J gene TRBJ1-3; D is possibly TRBD1 (5 bases). This CDR3 has 14 amino acids. Germline assignment: CDR1 MNHNS and CDR2 SASEGT. V dropped 3 bases and J dropped 0 bases, with 6 bases sitting between them. CDR3 protein: CASSEGGSGNTIYF. CDR3 DNA: TGTGCCAGCAGTGAGGGGGGCTCTGGAAACACCATATATTTT.

V gene TRBV25-1 combines with J gene TRBJ2-5; tentatively, D is TRBD1 (6 bases). The CDR3 loop spans 13 amino acids. The V gene lost 7 bases and the J gene lost 3 bases, with 12 bases spanning the gap. Germline V gene sequence: CDR1 MGHDK, CDR2 SYGVNS. CDR3 loop: CASKQQGKETQYF. The CDR3 DNA is TGTGCCAGCAAACAACAGGGTAAAGAGACCCAGTACTTC.

The chain has TRBV6-5 and TRBJ2-5; TRBD1 might be the D (5 bases). Per germline, CDR1 MNHEY and CDR2 SVGAGI. The CDR3 covers 15 residues. V was clipped by 6 bases and J by 2 bases, with 16 bases between them. The CDR3 loop is CASRNQGTGQETQYF. CDR3 DNA: TGTGCCAGCAGGAATCAGGGAACCGGGCAAGAGACCCAGTACTTC.

The chain links TRBV7-8 to TRBJ2-1, with TRBD1 matching 8 bases. CDR3 length: 15 amino acids. Germline V gives CDR1 SGHVS, CDR2 FQNEAQ. With 2 bases clipped from V and 7 bases from J, the junction kept 7 bases outside the gene matches. CDR3 in DNA: TGTGCCAGCAGCTTACCAGGGGGCGCTCAGAATGAGCAGTTCTTC. This encodes CASSLPGGAQNEQFF.

The rearrangement uses TRBV19 and TRBJ1-2; 7 bases match TRBD1. The V gene's germline CDR1 is LNHDA and CDR2 SQIVND (reference sequence). Germline trimming cut 5 bases from V and 4 bases from J; bases unmatched to any gene: 10. The CDR3 length is 15 residues. The CDR3 loop is CASSSTGDRGYGYTF. The DNA for the CDR3 is TGTGCCAGTAGTTCAACAGGGGACCGCGGCTATGGCTACACCTTC.

The CDR3, as DNA: TGTGCCAGCAGCCTGGACAGGTTCGGGGCCAACGTCCTGACTTTC. Amino acid sequence: CASSLDRFGANVLTF. V and J are TRBV7-8 and TRBJ2-6; 7 bases agree with TRBD1. Germline CDR1 reads SGHVS; CDR2 reads FQNEAQ. The CDR3 contains 15 residues. V lost 5 bases to trimming and J lost 4 bases; unmatched junction nucleotides: 5.

The chain joins TRBV2 to TRBJ2-3; unclear D gene. The CDR3 contains 16 residues. Germline assignment: CDR1 SNHLY and CDR2 FYNNEI. Trimming shortened V by 1 base and J by 0 bases, and 11 bases separated the two germline ends. In DNA, the CDR3 is TGTGCCAGCAGTGAAGTTGGTCTGGGCAGCACAGATACGCAGTATTTT. Translated: CASSEVGLGSTDTQYF. Full variable domain (outside the CDR3, taken from reference TRBV2 and TRBJ2-3): EPEVTQTPSHQVTQMGQEVILRCVPISNHLYFYWYRQILGQKVEFLVSFYNNEISEKSEIFDDQFSVERPDGSNFTLKIRSTKLEDSAMYFCASSEVGLGSTDTQYFGPGTRLTVL.

The chain is built from TRBV19 and TRBJ2-2, with 8 bases fitting TRBD2. The CDR3 length is 21 residues. The V gene's germline CDR1 is LNHDA and CDR2 SQIVND (reference sequence). With 6 bases clipped from V and 3 bases from J, the junction kept 24 bases outside the gene matches. CDR3 residues: CASRLGRGVPSLDGDTGELFF. For the CDR3, the DNA is TGTGCCAGTAGACTGGGGCGGGGGGTACCCTCGCTCGATGGGGACACCGGGGAGCTGTTTTTT.

This clone was counted between two and nine times. The rearrangement joins TRBV18 to TRBJ2-7; 8 bases are a match to TRBD1. The germline V gene has CDR1 KGHSH and CDR2 LQKENI. The CDR3 is 15 amino acids. Trimming at V came to 0 bases and at J to 3 bases, leaving 4 bases not matched to a gene. CDR3 coding DNA: TGTGCCAGCTCACCACCGGGACAGGTCCACTACGAGCAGTACTTC. Translation: CASSPPGQVHYEQYF.

This clone was recorded once. The chain carries TRBV6-5 and TRBJ1-1; D ambiguous. Germline loops: CDR1 MNHEY, CDR2 SVGAGI. Between the trimmed V and J ends, which lost 6 bases and 1 base, there was a span of 6 bases. CDR3 size: 12 residues. CDR3 amino acids: CASRERNTEAFF. The CDR3 DNA reads TGTGCCAGCAGGGAGAGGAACACTGAAGCTTTCTTT.

The V call is TRBV6-5, the J call TRBJ1-2, with 11 bases identical to TRBD1. V was pared by 6 bases and J by 8 bases, with 11 bases of the junction left unmatched. The length of the CDR3 is 15 residues. CDR1 and CDR2 (germline): MNHEY, SVGAGI. The CDR3 region has the DNA TGTGCCAGCAGCCGTAGGACAGGGGGCGCTTGGGGCTACACCTTC. This codes for CASSRRTGGAWGYTF.

V and J are TRBV7-9 and TRBJ1-2; D is uncertain. Germline assignment: CDR1 SEHNR and CDR2 FQNEAQ (reference sequence). The CDR3 spans 15 residues. Trimming left V 1 base short and J 4 bases short, with 13 bases between. For the CDR3, the DNA is TGTGCCAGCAGCTTAGTTACATCCGGAGGCTATGGCTACACCTTC. Translated: CASSLVTSGGYGYTF.

V and J are TRBV7-9 and TRBJ2-2; the match to TRBD2 covers 8 bases. Germline values: CDR1 SEHNR, CDR2 FQNEAQ (reference sequence). There are 15 residues in the CDR3. Trimming at V came to 4 bases and at J to 6 bases, leaving 7 bases not matched to a gene. CDR3 bases: TGTGCCAGCAGCTCACCCGGGACTAGATCCGGGGAGCTGTTTTTT. Translating it yields CASSSPGTRSGELFF.

Details on this clone: Other DNA sequences of this sample code for an identical CDR3. This chain connects TRBV2 to TRBJ2-7, with D possibly being TRBD2 (6 bases). The CDR3 runs 17 residues. Trimming took 0 bases from V and 0 from J, leaving 15 bases between them. The germline V gene encodes CDR1 SNHLY and CDR2 FYNNEI. CDR3 amino acids: CASSEAGLALSSYEQYF. CDR3 in DNA: TGTGCCAGCAGTGAAGCCGGGCTAGCGCTTAGCTCCTACGAGCAGTACTTC.

This chain connects TRBV28 to TRBJ1-2; D may be TRBD1 (5 bases). Germline CDR1 and CDR2: MDHEN and SYDVKM. The CDR3 sequence is 14 residues long. V was clipped by 5 bases and J by 0 bases, with 10 bases between them. CDR3 residues: CASSRDSPNYGYTF. CDR3 DNA sequence: TGTGCCAGCAGTCGAGACAGTCCTAACTATGGCTACACCTTC.

The chain combines TRBV19 with TRBJ2-3; TRBD2 matches at 8 bases. J was trimmed by 10 bases and V by 3 bases; bases with no gene match: 9. This CDR3 is built from 14 residues. Germline V gene sequence: CDR1 LNHDA, CDR2 SQIVND (reference sequence). CDR3 in DNA: TGTGCCAGTAGTATCACGGGACTAGTCCCCTCGCAGTATTTT. Its protein product is CASSITGLVPSQYF.

This chain uses TRBV3-1 (or the pseudogene TRBV3-2) with TRBJ2-7; D gene ambiguous. Trimming cost V 2 bases and J 3 bases, with 8 bases left between them. The germline CDR1 and CDR2 sequences are LGHDT and YNNKEL (reference sequence). The CDR3 is made up of 13 amino acids. The CDR3 DNA is TGTGCCAGCAGCCAACTACAGAACTACGAGCAGTACTTC. Residues: CASSQLQNYEQYF.

V usage is TRBV3-1 (or the pseudogene TRBV3-2) and J usage is TRBJ2-2, with 7 bases aligning to TRBD2. V dropped 1 base and J dropped 7; count of bases not matched to a gene: 9. Germline CDR1 and CDR2: LGHDT and YNNKEL (reference sequence). This CDR3 spans 16 amino acids. CDR3 DNA: TGTGCCAGCAGCCAAGGGTACGCGGGAGTGGTCGGGGAGCTGTTTTTT. Its translation is CASSQGYAGVVGELFF.